The rows below give T cell receptor beta chains drawn from one sample of a study of Ad26.COV2.S vaccination and SARS-CoV-2 variants. The data were produced by immunoSEQ multiplex PCR, yet TCRdb's version contains in-frame clones alone and is incomplete. The sample holds some 340,000 clones, about 86% seen once. The specimen comprised peripheral blood, sampled in a trial of Ad26.COV2.S vaccine versus placebo. Receptor source: a person between 18 and 65 years old who received the Ad26.COV2.S COVID-19 vaccine or a placebo. CDR3s include the opening cysteine and the closing phenylalanine or tryptophan. The D gene is left open where the match is weak. Not all rows give a size; the values are once, few, many and, for expanded clones, a class.

V gene	clone size	J gene	D gene	CDR3 protein	CDR3 DNA
TRBV5-1	NA	TRBJ1-2	NA	CASSLGGLYGYTF	TGCGCCAGCAGCTTGGGTGGCCTATATGGCTACACCTTC
TRBV27	once	TRBJ2-1	TRBD2	CASSLLGASGGTYNEQFF	TGTGCCAGCAGTCTACTGGGGGCTAGCGGGGGGACTTACAATGAGCAGTTCTTC
TRBV6-5	NA	TRBJ1-1	TRBD1	CASSYTDRGAFF	TGTGCCAGCAGTTACACCGACAGGGGAGCTTTCTTT
TRBV3-1/TRBV3-2	NA	TRBJ1-1	NA	CASSQVDALGTEAFF	TGTGCCAGCAGCCAAGTGGACGCTTTAGGAACTGAAGCTTTCTTT
TRBV19	once	TRBJ1-3	NA	CASSIVGTGNTIYF	TGTGCCAGTAGTATAGTTGGGACTGGAAACACCATATATTTT
TRBV9	NA	TRBJ2-5	NA	CASSVGGKETQYF	TGTGCCAGCAGCGTAGGGGGCAAAGAGACCCAGTACTTC
TRBV30	NA	TRBJ1-3	NA	CAWTAGVTNTIYF	TGTGCCTGGACCGCGGGTGTGACAAACACCATATATTTT
TRBV7-2	once	TRBJ2-7	NA	CASSLVSGRNTYEQYF	TGTGCCAGCAGCTTAGTGTCGGGACGGAATACCTACGAGCAGTACTTC
TRBV7-9	NA	TRBJ1-1	NA	CASSYRDPEAFF	TGTGCCAGCAGCTACAGGGATCCTGAAGCTTTCTTT
TRBV6-6	NA	TRBJ1-1	NA	CASSGPEDGTEAFF	TGTGCCAGCAGTGGACCGGAAGACGGCACTGAAGCTTTCTTT
TRBV11-3	NA	TRBJ2-7	NA	CASSLGTVAIYEQYF	TGTGCCAGCAGCTTAGGGACAGTCGCTATTTACGAGCAGTACTTC
TRBV6-5	NA	TRBJ1-5	NA	CASRSTNSNQPQHF	TGTGCCAGCAGGAGTACAAATAGCAATCAGCCCCAGCATTTT
TRBV9	NA	TRBJ2-7	NA	CASSVQGGEQYF	TGTGCCAGCAGCGTGCAAGGGGGCGAGCAGTACTTC
TRBV7-9	NA	TRBJ1-2	NA	CASSPREAGDYGYTF	TGTGCCAGCAGCCCTCGGGAGGCGGGCGACTATGGCTACACCTTC
TRBV3-1/TRBV3-2	NA	TRBJ1-1	NA	CASSPWGSITEAFF	TGTGCCAGCAGCCCTTGGGGGTCTATCACTGAAGCTTTCTTT
TRBV5-6	NA	TRBJ1-2	NA	CASSPGRGGSGYTF	TGTGCCAGCAGCCCTGGAAGGGGGGGGAGCGGCTACACCTTC
TRBV30	NA	TRBJ2-3	NA	CAWSVQGGTDTQYF	TGTGCCTGGAGTGTACAAGGTGGGACAGATACGCAGTATTTT
TRBV6-6	NA	TRBJ2-1	NA	CASSRQQTWSSYNEQFF	TGTGCCAGCAGTCGCCAACAAACTTGGAGCTCCTACAATGAGCAGTTCTTC
TRBV29-1	NA	TRBJ2-3	NA	CSVVGGPGTDTQYF	TGCAGCGTTGTAGGGGGGCCAGGCACAGATACGCAGTATTTT
TRBV10-1	few	TRBJ1-2	NA	CASSVTGTQMGPF	TGCGCCAGCAGTGTTACCGGGACACAGATGGGTCCCTTC
TRBV10-3	NA	TRBJ2-1	TRBD1	CAISESQGGYEQFF	TGTGCCATCAGTGAGTCACAGGGGGGCTATGAGCAGTTCTTC
TRBV5-4	NA	TRBJ2-7	NA	CASSLSGVEQYF	TGTGCCAGCAGCTTAAGCGGCGTCGAGCAGTACTTC
TRBV7-9	NA	TRBJ2-5	NA	CASEGIQETQYF	TGTGCCAGTGAGGGAATCCAAGAGACCCAGTACTTC
TRBV2	NA	TRBJ1-4	NA	CASRTQGVPNEKLFF	TGTGCCAGCAGGACCCAGGGTGTGCCTAATGAAAAACTGTTTTTT
TRBV19	NA	TRBJ1-2	NA	CASSIEKGSSIGGYTF	TGTGCCAGTAGTATAGAAAAGGGGTCCTCGATCGGTGGCTACACCTTC
TRBV9	NA	TRBJ1-2	TRBD1	CASSALGQGKPRPYGYTF	TGTGCCAGCAGCGCCCTTGGACAGGGGAAACCTAGACCGTATGGCTACACCTTC
TRBV5-1	NA	TRBJ1-1	TRBD1	CASSLASNPDRGHWEAFF	TGCGCCAGCAGCTTGGCCTCAAATCCGGACAGGGGCCATTGGGAAGCTTTCTTT
TRBV5-5	NA	TRBJ1-2	NA	CASSLQGANYGYTF	TGTGCCAGCAGCTTGCAAGGAGCTAACTATGGCTACACCTTC
TRBV29-1	NA	TRBJ1-1	NA	CSVAGTRGTEAFF	TGCAGCGTGGCCGGGACGAGAGGGACTGAAGCTTTCTTT
TRBV18	few	TRBJ2-7	NA	CASSPGGYEQYF	TGTGCCAGCTCACCAGGGGGCTACGAGCAGTACTTC
TRBV5-6	once	TRBJ2-7	NA	CASSSGASYEQYF	TGTGCCAGCAGCTCAGGGGCTTCCTACGAGCAGTACTTC
TRBV5-4	NA	TRBJ2-7	TRBD2	CASSSGGAQYEQYF	TGTGCCAGCAGCTCCGGGGGGGCCCAGTACGAGCAGTACTTC
TRBV4-3	NA	TRBJ2-3	NA	CASSPQRDFYTDTQYF	TGCGCCAGCAGCCCCCAAAGGGACTTCTACACAGATACGCAGTATTTT
TRBV5-1	NA	TRBJ1-1	TRBD1	CASRSTTGGRTEAFF	TGCGCCAGCAGATCAACTACAGGGGGTCGTACTGAAGCTTTCTTT
TRBV7-2	NA	TRBJ2-6	NA	CASSLVRASGANVLTF	TGTGCCAGCAGCTTAGTAAGGGCCTCTGGGGCCAACGTCCTGACTTTC
TRBV5-1	NA	TRBJ1-6	NA	CASSFLAVRWDSPLHF	TGCGCCAGCAGCTTCCTGGCTGTGAGGTGGGATTCACCCCTCCACTTT
TRBV6-4	NA	TRBJ2-3	TRBD2	CASSPQGLAGGPGPDTQYF	TGTGCCAGCAGTCCACAAGGACTAGCGGGGGGGCCAGGTCCAGATACGCAGTATTTT
TRBV5-1	NA	TRBJ2-2	TRBD1	CASSGDRPNGELFF	TGCGCCAGCAGCGGGGACAGGCCCAACGGGGAGCTGTTTTTT
TRBV5-1	once	TRBJ2-1	TRBD2	CASSSGTSGYEQFF	TGCGCCAGCAGCTCAGGGACTAGTGGGTATGAGCAGTTCTTC
TRBV30	NA	TRBJ2-5	TRBD2	CAWSVLGEGETQYF	TGTGCCTGGAGTGTACTAGGGGAGGGAGAGACCCAGTACTTC
TRBV5-1	NA	TRBJ2-7	NA	CASSVAGSSTYEQYF	TGCGCCAGCAGCGTCGCCGGGTCGTCTACCTACGAGCAGTACTTC
TRBV6-2/TRBV6-3	NA	TRBJ1-2	NA	CASSNPGYYGYTF	TGTGCCAGCAGTAACCCAGGTTACTATGGCTACACCTTC
TRBV27	few	TRBJ1-3	NA	CASSPFGVPGNTIYF	TGTGCCAGCAGTCCGTTCGGGGTCCCCGGAAACACCATATATTTT
TRBV12-3/TRBV12-4	NA	TRBJ1-1	NA	CASSPLITEAFF	TGTGCCAGCAGCCCATTGATCACTGAAGCTTTCTTT
TRBV5-4	NA	TRBJ1-3	NA	CASSSLQGSGNTIYF	TGTGCCAGCAGCTCACTACAGGGATCTGGAAACACCATATATTTT
TRBV7-9	few	TRBJ1-1	NA	CASSLVPSNTEAFF	TGTGCCAGCAGCTTAGTCCCATCGAACACTGAAGCTTTCTTT
TRBV6-5	NA	TRBJ1-2	TRBD1	CASSDRRQGYYTF	TGTGCCAGCAGCGATAGGAGACAGGGATACTACACCTTC
TRBV3-1/TRBV3-2	NA	TRBJ2-7	TRBD2	CASSQERGGFGNEQYF	TGTGCCAGCAGCCAGGAGAGGGGAGGGTTCGGAAACGAGCAGTACTTC
TRBV21-1	NA	TRBJ1-1	NA	CASSKNRGTAPNTEAFF	TGTGCCAGCAGCAAAAACCGGGGGACAGCCCCAAACACTGAAGCTTTCTTT
TRBV9	NA	TRBJ2-3	NA	CASSVGDWGTDTQYF	TGTGCCAGCAGCGTAGGGGACTGGGGCACAGATACGCAGTATTTT
TRBV2	NA	TRBJ1-3	NA	CASRTGISSGNTIYF	TGTGCCAGCAGAACAGGGATAAGCTCTGGAAACACCATATATTTT
TRBV5-1	NA	TRBJ2-5	TRBD1	CASSWTGGLSETQYF	TGCGCCAGCAGCTGGACAGGGGGCTTGAGTGAGACCCAGTACTTC
TRBV3-1/TRBV3-2	NA	TRBJ2-1	NA	CASSQEGLGNSYNEQFF	TGTGCCAGCAGCCAAGAAGGTTTAGGGAATTCCTACAATGAGCAGTTCTTC